This T cell receptor beta chain stems from a study of shared clonotypes between healthy human individuals (dated by TCRdb to the early 2020s). With regard to the full study: A few men and a couple of women, aged 18 to 49 years, made up the cohort. For each donor, three plates each were used for CD4 naive and CD4 memory, two plates were used for CD8 naive, and one plate was used for CD8 memory. Blood TCR repertoires of about 5 healthy adults were deeply sequenced to estimate repertoire size and the extent of clonotype sharing between individuals. To increase sequencing depth and limit assay-specific biases, TCR repertoire library preparation and sequencing were carried out by different laboratories using diverse techniques. Each donor's leukapheresis produced roughly between roughly 0.85 and 9.5 billion PBMCs.

Turning to this clone: Its antigen remains undetermined. The record has no base qualities; no much larger clone is one base away.

The CDR1 and CDR2 encoded by the germline V gene (reference sequence) are MNHEY and SMNVEV. The CDR3 goes from the cysteine to the phenylalanine over 17 residues. The CDR3 DNA has 51 bases and is translated from base 1. Ends trimmed: V by 6 bases, J by 4 bases; bases unmatched to a gene: 13. The full study reports these points: Naive subsets generally had larger estimated clonotype richness than memory subsets. When several donors were compared, the shared fraction of clonotypes was about 5% for naive CD4, more than 3% for naive CD8, 2% to 2.5% for memory CD4, and around 0.37% for memory CD8. Based on pairwise subsampling, the degree of clonotype sharing among donors was expected to be affected by sequencing depth. Compared with non-shared clonotypes, the clonotypes found in all four sorted-subset donors had higher generation probabilities. Sampling was restricted to blood, and TCR repertoires in tissue are likely to differ from TCR repertoires in blood. The genetic and exposure-history diversity represented was limited by the small number of donors. Even with the large sequencing depth, rarefaction of the sorted-subset datasets indicated that sequencing was incomplete.

Donors were healthy HIV-negative adults with no recently reported acute infections or vaccinations. Every donor was a Caucasian adult living in Nashville, Tennessee, USA. CD4+ T cells were enriched by magnetic negative selection, after which naive cells were positively selected on CD45RA and the negative fraction was taken as the memory subset. After blood collection by leukapheresis, PBMCs were isolated using Ficoll-Histopaque density gradient centrifugation and then cryopreserved in the vapor phase of liquid nitrogen. Analytical flow cytometry was used to check the purity and quantity of every magnetically sorted T cell population. From each sorted fraction, genomic DNA was isolated and quantified by UV absorbance on a Nanodrop 2000c. Using the deep immunoSEQ assay, multiplex PCR amplified TCR CDR3 regions from genomic DNA. For each cell subset, the extracted genomic DNA was distributed evenly across all wells of several immunoSEQ 96-well plates, and each plate served as one replicate. For sorted subsets, each replicate PCR was loaded with roughly 190 ng genomic DNA, equivalent to 32,000 or so T cell genomes. The purified libraries were quantified using a Qubit 3.0 fluorometer, sized with a Bioanalyzer 2100, and then quantified again using the KAPA Library Quantification kit. Every immunoSEQ 96-well plate was sequenced on a dedicated single-read 150-cycle Illumina NextSeq 550 flow cell. The source study handled its data this way. Because only junctional sequences without quality scores were contained in the immunoSEQ output, filtering matching that applied to full-length reads could not be performed. To assign V/J genes and CDR3, sequences were annotated against IMGT germline references using PyIR, a Python wrapper for IgBLAST v1.9. Reads with weak V/J assignments (E-value above 1e-6), missing CDR3, stop codons, out-of-frame junctions, or ambiguous translated residues were removed. V3J clonotypes were defined as sequences sharing the same inferred V gene, J gene, and CDR3 amino acid sequence. To compute the percentage overlap between repertoires, the number of shared unique clonotypes was divided by the size of the smaller repertoire. Richness of each repertoire was evaluated using RTK rarefaction, the Chao1 estimator, and Recon v2.1 estimates of unobserved clonotypes. For all TCRbeta clonotypes obtained by the gDNA method from a few donors, generation probabilities were computed with OLGA. This immuneACCESS table, as held by TCRdb, lists in-frame sequences with V and J called but not all clones. Of the missing ones, under half trace to an unresolved V gene in checked studies; the others have no known cause. V and J calls plus clone size are reproduced from that table; the DNA served to infer D and trimming. This sample is represented by 980,000 or so clones; approximately 76% of them were singletons. The ten largest clones add up to nearly 1.5% of the sample.

The sequence links TRBV27 to TRBJ2-3, with 10 middle bases fitting TRBD2. This clonotype originated in a man aged 18-30 years in good health. The sequenced sample consisted of memory CD4+ T cells sorted from blood. The sample's cell subset or site label, decoded: CD45RA-negative fraction. The DNA sequence is as follows: TGTGCCAGCAGCCTCCTCCTAAAAGCGGGGGGGGCAGATACGCAGTATTTT. Its protein product is CASSLLLKAGGADTQYF.